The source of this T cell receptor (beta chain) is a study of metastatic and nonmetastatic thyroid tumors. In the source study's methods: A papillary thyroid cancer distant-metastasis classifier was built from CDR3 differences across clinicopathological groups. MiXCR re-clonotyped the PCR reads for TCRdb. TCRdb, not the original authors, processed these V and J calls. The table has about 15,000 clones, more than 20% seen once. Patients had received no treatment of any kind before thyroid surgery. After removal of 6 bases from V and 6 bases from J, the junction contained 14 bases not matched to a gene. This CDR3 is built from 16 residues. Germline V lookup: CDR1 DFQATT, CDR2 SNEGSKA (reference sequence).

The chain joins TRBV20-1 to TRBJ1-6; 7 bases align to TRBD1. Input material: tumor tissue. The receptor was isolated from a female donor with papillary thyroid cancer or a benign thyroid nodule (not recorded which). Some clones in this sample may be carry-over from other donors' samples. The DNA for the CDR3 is TGCAGTGCCTCGAACGGACAGGCCTCCGTTAATTCACCCCTCCACTTT. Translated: CSASNGQASVNSPLHF.